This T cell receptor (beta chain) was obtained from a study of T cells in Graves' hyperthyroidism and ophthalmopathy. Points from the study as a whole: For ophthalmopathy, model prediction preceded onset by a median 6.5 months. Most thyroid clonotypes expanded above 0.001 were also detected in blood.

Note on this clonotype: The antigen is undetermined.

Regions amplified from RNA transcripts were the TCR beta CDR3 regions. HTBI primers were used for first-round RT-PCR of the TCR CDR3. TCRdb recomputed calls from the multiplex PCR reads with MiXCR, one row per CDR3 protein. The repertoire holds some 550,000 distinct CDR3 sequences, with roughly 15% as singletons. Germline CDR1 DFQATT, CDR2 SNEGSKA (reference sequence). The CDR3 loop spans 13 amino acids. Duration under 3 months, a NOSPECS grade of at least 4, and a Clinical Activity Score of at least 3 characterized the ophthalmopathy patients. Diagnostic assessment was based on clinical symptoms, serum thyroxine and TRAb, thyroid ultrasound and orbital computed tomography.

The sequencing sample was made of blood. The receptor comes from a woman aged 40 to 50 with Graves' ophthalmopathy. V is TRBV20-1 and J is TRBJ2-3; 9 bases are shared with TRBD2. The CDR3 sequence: CSSSGAHRDTQYF. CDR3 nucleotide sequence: TGCAGCTCTAGCGGGGCACACCGAGATACGCAGTATTTT.